A selection of T cell receptor beta chains follows, all from one sample in a study of T cell changes during pregnancy in multiple sclerosis. Assay used: immunoSEQ multiplex PCR; TCRdb lists only in-frame clones, some missing. The table lists around 80,000 clones, 85% to 95% of them singletons. Here the sequenced sample was peripheral blood, taken in the second trimester of pregnancy. Source of these receptors: a female donor in good health, enrolled as a control in a pregnancy study. CDR3s leave out the opening cysteine and the closing phenylalanine or tryptophan.

j_gene	v_gene	CDR3aa
TRBJ2-7	TRBV21-1	ASSSPGQGYEQY
TRBJ2-2	TRBV2	ASSEQAGNTGELF
TRBJ2-3	TRBV27	ASSPSGGRADTQY
TRBJ2-5	TRBV2	ASSADLYQETQY
TRBJ1-2	TRBV28	ASSLDRFNGYT
TRBJ2-3	TRBV7-9	ASSRLAGGRTDTQY
TRBJ2-5	TRBV7-8	ASSQGGNFPETQY
TRBJ2-1	TRBV5-6	ASSFQSGSLSYNEQF
TRBJ2-3	TRBV11-2	ASSLWDFATDTQY
TRBJ2-1	TRBV30	AWRRVYNEQF
TRBJ1-5	TRBV25-1	ASSDSTGVNQPQH
TRBJ2-7	TRBV5-4	ASSSVTGNLYEQY
TRBJ2-3	TRBV4-2	ASGLAGSSTDTQY
TRBJ2-7	TRBV28	ASSPFWGQKYEQY
TRBJ2-1	TRBV6-1	ASRILAGHEQF
TRBJ2-7	TRBV15	ATSRERQIYEQY
TRBJ1-3	TRBV28	ASSPVGMRAGNTIY
TRBJ2-7	TRBV7-9	ASSPGSHEQY
TRBJ2-7	TRBV6-1	ASSENIRGLENEQY
TRBJ2-2	TRBV27	ASSFLGLATGELF
TRBJ2-5	TRBV6-5	ASSQGRETQY
TRBJ2-7	TRBV2	ASTRSYEQY
TRBJ1-5	TRBV28	ASSVGTDNQPQH
TRBJ2-2	TRBV5-1	ASSPSPRGSGGELF
TRBJ2-2	TRBV9	ASSPHFVLADNTGELF
TRBJ2-7	TRBV2	ARRRGVLEQY
TRBJ2-5	TRBV9	ASSDGLAGALKTQY
TRBJ1-4	TRBV4-1	ASSQEPGGRGEKLF
TRBJ2-5	TRBV7-8	ASSPRLAGVQETQY
TRBJ2-3	TRBV6-5	ASSYSMTGVTDTQY
TRBJ2-1	TRBV27	ASSLGGSIYNEQF
TRBJ2-1	TRBV11-2	ASSLVPLAGAIQYNEQF